These 15 T cell receptor beta chains share one sample of origin, sequenced in a study of blood T cell repertoires in COVID-19. Sequencing used immunoSEQ multiplex PCR; TCRdb keeps in-frame clones, though not all of them. The sample carries some 70,000 clones, roughly 87% recorded once. Sequencing was done on a sample of peripheral blood. These receptors all come from a woman between 45 and 65 years old with COVID-19, enrolled during active disease.

The rearrangement links TRBV14 to TRBJ2-7; 9 bases line up with TRBD2. Germline values: CDR1 SGHDN, CDR2 FVKESK. CDR3 length: 14 residues. The ends lost 9 bases at V and 7 bases at J; junction bases unmatched: 13. The CDR3: CARRREGALAEQYF. The CDR3 DNA reads TGTGCCAGAAGGCGGGAGGGCGCTCTCGCTGAGCAGTACTTC.

The chain combines TRBV19 with TRBJ1-1, with D tentatively TRBD1 (5 bases). The V end was cut by 4 bases, the J end by 0 bases, with 15 bases between. The CDR3 spans 16 residues. The germline V gene encodes CDR1 LNHDA and CDR2 SQIVND (reference sequence). The CDR3 reads CASSNHQGNMNTEAFF. The CDR3 coding sequence is TGTGCCAGTAGTAATCACCAGGGAAATATGAACACTGAAGCTTTCTTT.

The chain joins TRBV9 to TRBJ1-2; D may be TRBD1 (6 bases). The ends were cut back, 0 bases at V and 3 bases at J, with 12 bases in the middle. CDR3 size: 15 residues. The germline V gene has CDR1 SGDLS and CDR2 YYNGEE. The CDR3 nucleotides read TGTGCCAGCAGCGTAGATGGGGGCACCGACTATGGCTACACCTTC. It yields the protein CASSVDGGTDYGYTF.

The chain employs TRBV3-1 (or the pseudogene TRBV3-2) and TRBJ2-1, with a possible D match to TRBD2 (6 bases). The length of the CDR3 is 11 residues. Trimming removed 4 bases at V and 10 bases at J, with 8 bases between. Germline lookup yields CDR1 LGHDT and CDR2 YNNKEL (reference sequence). CDR3 nucleotides: TGTGCCAGCAGCCGGACTAACGAGCAGTTCTTC. This codes for CASSRTNEQFF.

This clone was recorded once. V and J are TRBV9 and TRBJ1-2; no firm D call. The CDR3 loop spans 16 amino acids. Germline V gene sequence: CDR1 SGDLS, CDR2 YYNGEE. Trimming stripped 2 bases from V and 3 bases from J, with 17 bases between. CDR3 sequence (DNA): TGTGCCAGCAGCGTTGGACCTTGGGGAGTCGACTATGGCTACACCTTC. The encoded protein is CASSVGPWGVDYGYTF.

The chain has TRBV11-3 and TRBJ2-1, with TRBD2 identical over 12 bases. Germline V gives CDR1 SGHNT, CDR2 YENEEA. Unmatched junction bases numbered 5, after V lost 5 bases and J lost 0 bases. The CDR3 runs to 17 residues. The CDR3 loop is CASSRGTSGPSYNEQFF. CDR3 sequence (DNA): TGTGCCAGCAGCAGAGGGACTAGCGGGCCCTCCTACAATGAGCAGTTCTTC.

V gene TRBV28 combines with J gene TRBJ2-7; 9 bases line up with TRBD2. This CDR3 has 14 amino acids. Unmatched junction bases numbered 6, after V lost 3 bases and J lost 6 bases. CDR1 and CDR2 (germline): MDHEN, SYDVKM. For the CDR3, the DNA is TGTGCCAGCAGTTTTGGGGGACTAGCCGGCGAGCAGTACTTC. This sequence encodes CASSFGGLAGEQYF.

The chain is built from TRBV21-1 and TRBJ2-1; the listed D gene, TRBD2, was not tested against the DNA. TRBV21-1 has pseudogene status. The CDR3 runs to 8 residues. The CDR3 region has the DNA TGTGCCTCCACTGGGCAGTTCTTC. It codes for CASTGQFF.

The chain recombines TRBV28 with TRBJ1-4, with 8 bases that match TRBD1. The CDR3 consists of 14 residues. J gave up 7 bases and V 6 bases, and 7 bases lay outside the gene matches. Germline CDR1 is MDHEN and CDR2 is SYDVKM. The CDR3 spells CASRQGQAGEKLFF. CDR3 DNA: TGTGCCAGCAGACAGGGACAGGCTGGTGAAAAACTGTTTTTT.

This clone has a single count. The rearrangement links TRBV5-1 to TRBJ2-7; 9 bases align to TRBD2. The CDR3 covers 13 residues. From germline, CDR1 is SGHRS and CDR2 YFSETQ. With V trimmed by 3 bases and J by 5 bases, 3 bases remained unmatched. The CDR3, as DNA: TGCGCCAGCAGCTGGACTAGCGAGCACGAGCAGTACTTC. Encoded protein: CASSWTSEHEQYF.

This chain links TRBV5-5 with TRBJ2-3; D call uncertain. From germline, CDR1 is SGHKS and CDR2 YYEKEE (reference sequence). The CDR3 contains 14 residues. The ends were cut back, 2 bases at V and 0 bases at J, with 7 bases in the middle. CDR3 amino acids: CASSFGWSTDTQYF. The CDR3 DNA sequence: TGTGCCAGCAGCTTCGGGTGGAGCACAGATACGCAGTATTTT.

The chain joins TRBV30 to TRBJ2-7, with TRBD1 matching 10 bases. With 6 bases clipped from V and 5 bases from J, the junction kept 13 bases outside the gene matches. The germline V gene has CDR1 GTSNPN and CDR2 SVGIG (reference sequence). The CDR3 totals 15 residues. CDR3 bases: TGTGCCTGCCAGATTCCGGGACAGGGGCAGGACGAGCAGTACTTC. This codes for CACQIPGQGQDEQYF.

The gene calls are TRBV28 and TRBJ2-2; TRBD1 is a possible D gene (5 bases). This CDR3 has 13 amino acids. Germline CDR1 is MDHEN and CDR2 is SYDVKM. V dropped 6 bases and J dropped 6 bases, with 11 bases sitting between them. The CDR3 nucleotides read TGTGCCAGCAGCCTTAAGACAGCCGGGGAGCTGTTTTTT. Protein sequence: CASSLKTAGELFF.

This clone was observed a handful of times. V and J are TRBV28 and TRBJ2-1, with TRBD2 matching 10 bases. V gave up 3 bases and J gave up 10 bases; unmatched junction bases: 6. Germline loops: CDR1 MDHEN, CDR2 SYDVKM. This CDR3 has 14 amino acids. CDR3: CASSLILAGKEQFF. The CDR3 coding sequence is TGTGCCAGCAGTTTGATACTAGCGGGAAAAGAGCAGTTCTTC.

The gene calls are TRBV2 and TRBJ2-1; 7 nucleotides match TRBD1. V was clipped by 5 bases and J by 2 bases; unmatched bases: 12. This CDR3 has 17 residues. The germline V gene has CDR1 SNHLY and CDR2 FYNNEI. The DNA for the CDR3 is TGTGCCAGCAGTTTGACAGGGTTGATCACCACCTACAATGAGCAGTTCTTC. It codes for CASSLTGLITTYNEQFF.